These T cell receptor beta chains were read from a single sample in a study of cytomegalovirus exposure and HLA in healthy donors. TCRdb's table, derived via immunoSEQ multiplex PCR, lists solely in-frame clones and lacks some. The table shows around 90,000 clones, with 55% to 70% occurring only once. Input material: PBMCs. The receptors originated from a woman between 50 and 59 years old in good health and CMV-seropositive. Both conserved end residues are part of each CDR3. A D gene is named only where the DNA matches it firmly. The size field is filled for only some rows; it gives once, few, many or a size class.

>few|.|TRBJ2-1|TRBV9
TGTGCCAGCAGGGGTGGAGGGAGCTACAATGAGCAGTTCTTC
CASRGGGSYNEQFF
>few|.|TRBJ2-1|TRBV9
TGTGCCAGCAGCGTTGGCGGGGAACCTTACAATGAGCAGTTCTTC
CASSVGGEPYNEQFF
>few|.|TRBJ2-2|TRBV7-2
TGTGCCAGCAGCGCACAGAGCGGCGGGGAGCTGTTTTTT
CASSAQSGGELFF
>.|TRBD1|TRBJ1-1|TRBV2
TGTGCCAGCAGTGAACTCGGGACAGGGAACACTGAAGCTTTCTTT
CASSELGTGNTEAFF
>.|TRBD2|TRBJ2-3|TRBV9
TGTGCCAGCAGCGTTTTACTAGCGGGGGGGGGCACAGATACGCAGTATTTT
CASSVLLAGGGTDTQYF
>.|.|TRBJ2-7|TRBV13
TGTGCCAGCAGTATCGACAGGTCCTCCTACGAGCAGTACTTC
CASSIDRSSYEQYF
>.|.|TRBJ1-5|TRBV28
TGTGCCAGCACCCCCGGGGAGGGGAGGCAGCCCCAGCATTTT
CASTPGEGRQPQHF
>few|.|TRBJ2-5|TRBV28
TGTGCCAGCAGTTTCCGTGTGGAGTGGTACTTC
CASSFRVEWYF
>once|.|TRBJ2-1|TRBV15
TGTGCCACCAGCAGAGATGGACCAGCGGGCTCCTACAATGAGCAGTTCTTC
CATSRDGPAGSYNEQFF
>.|TRBD1|TRBJ1-1|TRBV5-1
TGCGCCAGCAGCAAGTGGACAGGGGCACCGAACACTGAAGCTTTCTTT
CASSKWTGAPNTEAFF
>.|.|TRBJ2-1|TRBV6-5
TGTGCCAGCAGTGAATTCAGGCCGAATGAGCAGTTCTTC
CASSEFRPNEQFF
>few|.|TRBJ2-1|TRBV29-1
TGCAGCGGGAGAGGGGGACACCGATACAATGAGCAGTTCTTC
CSGRGGHRYNEQFF
>.|.|TRBJ1-1|TRBV5-1
TGCGCCAGCAGCTTAGGACAGCCGAACACTGAAGCTTTCTTT
CASSLGQPNTEAFF
>.|TRBD2|TRBJ2-2|TRBV5-6
TGTGCCAGCAGCGAGGGACTAGCGGGGGATACCGGGGAGCTGTTTTTT
CASSEGLAGDTGELFF
>.|TRBD1|TRBJ2-1|TRBV7-8
TGTGCCAGCAGCACGGGACAGGTGCTCGAAGACAATGAGCAGTTCTTC
CASSTGQVLEDNEQFF
>few|.|TRBJ2-3|TRBV10-3
TGTGCCATCAGTGAGAGGGAGGATACGCAGTATTTT
CAISEREDTQYF
>few|.|TRBJ2-1|TRBV2
TGTGCCAGCAGTGATTCCCAGTCCTACAATGAGCAGTTCTTC
CASSDSQSYNEQFF
>.|.|TRBJ2-1|TRBV6-5
TGTGCCAGCAGACAGTCGGGATACAATGAGCAGTTCTTC
CASRQSGYNEQFF
>once|.|TRBJ2-1|TRBV27
TGTGCCAGCAGTTTAGCAGGGACTTACAATGAGCAGTTCTTC
CASSLAGTYNEQFF
>few|.|TRBJ2-1|TRBV5-6
TGTGCCAGCAGCTTGGGGGGGGGCCCCTACAATGAGCAGTTCTTC
CASSLGGGPYNEQFF
>.|.|TRBJ1-6|TRBV6-4
TGTGCCAGCAGTGACTACAGCAGGAATTCACCCCTCCACTTT
CASSDYSRNSPLHF
>.|TRBD2|TRBJ2-3|TRBV2
TGTGCCAGCAGAACCGGACTAGTATGGTATGCGGATACGCAGTATTTT
CASRTGLVWYADTQYF
>.|.|TRBJ2-7|TRBV20-1
TGCAGTGCCTTAGCCCCCTGGCCGTACTTC
CSALAPWPYF
>once|.|TRBJ2-7|TRBV5-6
TGTGCCAGCAGCTTGGTAGACTACTACGAGCAGTACTTC
CASSLVDYYEQYF
>.|.|TRBJ1-1|TRBV27
TGTGCCAGCAGTATAAGATTCGCCGGGGAAGGGATGAACACTGAAGCTTTCTTT
CASSIRFAGEGMNTEAFF
>once|TRBD2|TRBJ2-3|TRBV4-3
TGCGCCAGCAGCCACGTTCCTAGCGGGGCGTACACAGATACGCAGTATTTT
CASSHVPSGAYTDTQYF
>.|.|TRBJ1-2|TRBV28
TGTGCCAGTAGGGGGAGTGGGGATGGCTACACCTTC
CASRGSGDGYTF
>.|.|TRBJ1-2|TRBV30
TGTGCCTTGGCCAGGGTGAATGGCTACACCTTC
CALARVNGYTF
>.|TRBD1|TRBJ2-7|TRBV4-2
TGTGCCAGCAGCCATTCCGGGACAGGGGTGGGCGAGCAGTACTTC
CASSHSGTGVGEQYF